Each of the 26 T cell receptor beta chains below was sequenced from the same sample in a study of T-cell reconstitution after alpha-beta-depleted transplantation in children. Unique molecular identifiers were used in preparing the TCRbeta library. TCRdb ran MiXCR on the PCR reads and lists one entry per CDR3 protein. The table shows 210,000 or so distinct CDR3 sequences, with about 11% occurring only once. Specimen: PBMCs, collected before TCRalphabeta/CD19-depleted stem cell transplant. These TCRs come from a child less than two years old with acute myeloid leukemia, due to receive a stem cell transplant.

As concerns this clonotype: A much bigger clone sits one base away, suggesting this may be a read error. V gene TRBV20-1 combines with J gene TRBJ2-3; the D gene is possibly TRBD2 (7 bases). CDR1 and CDR2 from the germline V gene are DFQATT and SNEGSKA (reference sequence). The CDR3 spans 15 residues. In DNA form, the CDR3 reads TGCAGTGCAGGGGGGGGGAGAATAGGCACAGATACGCACTATTTT. This codes for CSAGGGRIGTDTHYF.

This clonotype was found many times. This sequence joins TRBV5-5 and TRBJ1-4; D is unclear. Germline loops: CDR1 SGHKS, CDR2 YYEKEE (reference sequence). There are 14 residues in the CDR3. Trimming took off 0 bases at V and 8 bases at J, with 11 bases between the two ends. The CDR3 loop reads CASSLGTIGEKLFF. Here the CDR3 DNA reads TGTGCCAGCAGCTTGGGGACGATTGGGGAAAAACTGTTTTTT.

This clonotype was observed many times. The chain employs TRBV5-1 and TRBJ2-3; the match to TRBD2 covers 9 bases. The CDR3 consists of 13 residues. Trimming at V came to 2 bases and at J to 6 bases, leaving 1 base not matched to a gene. CDR1 is SGHRS, CDR2 YFSETQ, per germline. The CDR3 loop is CASSFSGRDTQYF. Written as DNA, the CDR3 is TGCGCCAGCAGCTTCAGCGGGAGGGATACGCAGTATTTT.

The sample holds many counts of this clonotype. The rearrangement uses TRBV6-2 or TRBV6-3 and TRBJ2-1; no clear D gene. This CDR3 has 12 amino acids. V was trimmed by 0 bases and J by 9 bases, leaving 6 bases between them. Germline loops: CDR1 MNHEY, CDR2 SVGEGT. CDR3 nucleotides: TGTGCCAGCAGTTACTCGAACCGTGAGCAGTTCTTC. Its protein product is CASSYSNREQFF.

This clonotype was found once. This clone may be a read error of a much larger clone one base away. V usage is TRBV12-3 or TRBV12-4 and J usage is TRBJ1-2, with D tentatively TRBD1 (6 bases). This CDR3 comprises 11 residues. Trimming removed 6 bases from V and 12 bases from J, with 14 bases in between. CDR3 region: CASSYDRSDTF. The DNA for the CDR3 is TGTGCCAGCAGCTACGACAGGAGCGACACCTTC.

This clonotype appeared many times. The chain uses TRBV7-2 and TRBJ2-2; D is unresolved. The CDR3 covers 14 residues. V was shortened by 5 bases and J by 4 bases, with 11 bases between the two germline ends. Germline CDR1 is SGHTA and CDR2 is FQGNSA. CDR3 in amino acids: CASSIRLITGELFF. The DNA of the CDR3 is TGTGCCAGCAGCATCAGACTGATCACCGGGGAGCTGTTTTTT.

Remarks on this clonotype: The conserved final phenylalanine or tryptophan is absent from the CDR3, which likely points to a read error. The chain uses TRBV28 and TRBJ1-1, with D maybe TRBD1 (6 bases). Trimming took off 2 bases at V and 0 bases at J, with 13 bases between the two ends. Germline V gene lookup returns CDR1 MDHEN and CDR2 SYDVKM. The CDR3 extends over 16 amino acids. The CDR3 here is CASSLTEGGLNTEAFL. The CDR3 region has the DNA TGTGCCAGCAGTTTAACGGAGGGGGGATTGAACACTGAAGCTTTCCTT.

As concerns this clonotype: This could be a read error, since a much larger clone is one nucleotide away. This rearrangement joins TRBV20-1 to TRBJ2-1; D is ambiguous. Per the germline V gene, CDR1 is DFQATT and CDR2 is SNEGSKA (reference sequence). The CDR3 is made up of 17 amino acids. The CDR3 DNA sequence: TGCAGTCCTAGAGCACGGCGGAATGGAGTCTCCTACAATGAGCATTTCTTC. Translation gives CSPRARRNGVSYNEHFF.

This clonotype was seen at least ten times. This chain uses TRBV28 with TRBJ1-1; D unresolved. The CDR3 extends over 15 amino acids. Germline V gene lookup returns CDR1 MDHEN and CDR2 SYDVKM. The V gene lost 1 base and the J gene lost 4 bases, with 13 bases spanning the gap. The CDR3 reads CASSLFGSWGTEAFF. As DNA, the CDR3 is TGTGCCAGCAGTTTATTTGGCAGCTGGGGCACTGAAGCTTTCTTT.

This clonotype showed up many times. The V call is TRBV7-6, the J call TRBJ1-1; D unresolved. This CDR3 contains 12 residues. Germline V gives CDR1 SGHVS, CDR2 FNYEAQ. Trimming removed 9 bases at V and 3 bases at J, with 11 bases between. CDR3 residues: CASRARDTEAFF. The CDR3 DNA is TGTGCCAGTAGAGCCCGGGACACTGAAGCTTTCTTT.

This clonotype has a count of ten or more. J is TRBJ2-7 and V is TRBV20-1; D may be TRBD1 (6 bases). Germline V lookup: CDR1 DFQATT, CDR2 SNEGSKA (reference sequence). The ends were cut back, 5 bases at V and 3 bases at J, with 20 bases in the middle. The CDR3 sequence is 15 residues long. CDR3 region: CSAQGYQGRVYEQYF. CDR3 DNA sequence: TGCAGTGCTCAAGGGTACCAGGGGCGCGTCTACGAGCAGTACTTC.

This clonotype was counted a few times. The gene calls are TRBV30 and TRBJ2-1, with D maybe TRBD2 (6 bases). V was clipped by 2 bases and J by 0 bases, with 11 bases between them. CDR3 size: 15 residues. Looked up from germline, CDR1 is GTSNPN and CDR2 is SVGIG (reference sequence). The CDR3 DNA sequence: TGTGCCTGGAGTAAGGACGGGAGCTCCTACAATGAGCAGTTCTTC. Translating gives CAWSKDGSSYNEQFF.

This clonotype was seen repeatedly, ten times or more. The gene calls are TRBV6-2 or TRBV6-3 and TRBJ1-2, with 11 nucleotides matching TRBD1. Germline V CDR1 and CDR2: MNHEY, SVGEGT. With V trimmed by 2 bases and J by 6 bases, 8 bases remained unmatched. The CDR3 contains 16 residues. The CDR3 nucleotides read TGTGCCAGCAGTTACCCCGGGACAGGGGGTCAAAATGGCTACACCTTC. Residues: CASSYPGTGGQNGYTF.

This clonotype has only a few counts. The rearrangement joins TRBV11-3 to TRBJ2-1; 9 positions match TRBD1. CDR3 size: 16 residues. CDR1 is SGHNT, CDR2 YENEEA, per germline. V shed 5 bases and J 1 base; nucleotides not matched to a gene: 6. CDR3 sequence (DNA): TGTGCCAGCAGCGCGGAGACAGGGGGTTCCTACAATGAGCAGTTCTTC. It specifies CASSAETGGSYNEQFF.

DNA for the CDR3: TGCGCCAGCAGCTTATACGGGACAACGAACACCGGGGAGCTGTTTTTT. Residues: CASSLYGTTNTGELFF. The chain couples TRBV5-1 to TRBJ2-2, with D perhaps matching TRBD1 (6 bases). Between the trimmed V and J ends, which lost 2 bases and 0 bases, there was a span of 11 bases. Germline V gives CDR1 SGHRS, CDR2 YFSETQ. The CDR3 covers 16 residues.

In its sample, this clonotype was seen a few times. The CDR3 here is CASSITGMNTEAFF. CDR3 nucleotide sequence: TGTGCCAGTAGTATAACAGGCATGAACACTGAAGCTTTCTTT. The chain couples TRBV19 to TRBJ1-1; D may be TRBD1 (5 bases). V lost 2 bases, J lost 0 bases, and 7 bases lay in between. The CDR3 has 14 residues. CDR1 and CDR2 from the germline V gene are LNHDA and SQIVND (reference sequence).

This clonotype was observed at least ten times. The chain has TRBV5-1 and TRBJ2-5; tentatively, D is TRBD1 (5 bases). Between the trimmed V and J ends, which lost 2 bases and 1 base, there was a span of 12 bases. The length of the CDR3 is 15 residues. The V gene's germline CDR1 is SGHRS and CDR2 YFSETQ. CDR3 protein: CASSFGQTFQETQYF. CDR3 nucleotide sequence: TGCGCCAGCAGCTTTGGACAAACATTCCAAGAGACCCAGTACTTC.

This clonotype was seen only a few times. This rearrangement joins TRBV28 to TRBJ1-1, with a weak D call TRBD1 (5 bases). The V gene lost 5 bases and the J gene lost 2 bases, with 27 bases spanning the gap. The CDR3 has 19 residues. Per germline, CDR1 MDHEN and CDR2 SYDVKM. The CDR3 loop is CASSIGGSGLALPNTEAFF. The CDR3 DNA is TGTGCCAGCAGTATTGGGGGTTCCGGCCTGGCCCTCCCTAACACTGAAGCTTTCTTT.

The V call is TRBV19, the J call TRBJ1-1; D not resolved. Germline loops: CDR1 LNHDA, CDR2 SQIVND (reference sequence). Trimming removed 6 bases from V and 8 bases from J, with 13 bases in between. The CDR3 spans 12 residues. The DNA for the CDR3 is TGTGCCAGTAGAGGCGGCCTCAGCGAAGCTTTCTTT. It is translated as CASRGGLSEAFF.

This clonotype was observed many times. The rearrangement joins TRBV25-1 to TRBJ1-2, with D unresolved. CDR3 length: 13 residues. Per the germline V gene, CDR1 is MGHDK and CDR2 is SYGVNS. V was clipped by 3 bases and J by 0 bases, with 5 bases between them. In DNA form, the CDR3 reads TGTGCCAGCAGTGATCTCCCTAACTATGGCTACACCTTC. Its protein is CASSDLPNYGYTF.

This clonotype was found many times. The CDR3 loop reads CASERNSNQPQHF. The CDR3 DNA sequence: TGCGCCAGCGAACGGAATAGCAATCAGCCCCAGCATTTT. V usage is TRBV5-1 and J usage is TRBJ1-5; D is undetermined. Deletions cut 7 bases from V and 0 bases from J, with 8 bases between. This CDR3 is 13 amino acids long. Germline assignment: CDR1 SGHRS and CDR2 YFSETQ.

V is TRBV24-1 and J is TRBJ2-1, with 11 bases that match TRBD2. Trimming at V came to 0 bases and at J to 0 bases, leaving 0 bases not matched to a gene. The CDR3 contains 17 residues. Germline loops: CDR1 KGHDR, CDR2 SFDVKD. The CDR3 sequence: CATSDLTSGSSYNEQFF. The CDR3 nucleotides are TGTGCCACCAGTGATTTGACTAGCGGGAGCTCCTACAATGAGCAGTTCTTC.

This clonotype was counted many times. The chain carries TRBV19 and TRBJ1-3; the D is unclear. The CDR3 is 14 amino acids. Trimming stripped 7 bases from V and 2 bases from J, with 12 bases between. Germline CDR1 is LNHDA and CDR2 is SQIVND (reference sequence). CDR3 nucleotide sequence: TGTGCCAGTACTCCACCTAAAACTGGAAACACCATATATTTT. Translating gives CASTPPKTGNTIYF.

The count of this clonotype is one. J is TRBJ1-2 and V is TRBV7-9, with D possibly being TRBD1 (5 bases). This CDR3 is 15 amino acids long. Trimming stripped 2 bases from V and 0 bases from J, with 10 bases between. Germline V gene data show CDR1 as SEHNR and CDR2 as FQNEAQ (reference sequence). CDR3 in amino acids: CASSLQGTSNYGYTF. CDR3 DNA sequence: TGTGCCAGCAGCTTACAGGGCACCTCTAACTATGGCTACACCTTC.

Ten or more counts support this clonotype. V gene TRBV7-9 combines with J gene TRBJ1-2; D not resolved. Germline V gene sequence: CDR1 SEHNR, CDR2 FQNEAQ (reference sequence). CDR3 size: 12 residues. The V and J ends lost 4 bases and 6 bases respectively, with 9 bases between them. The DNA of the CDR3 is TGTGCCAGCAGCTCCCCAGGCAATGGCTACACCTTC. Its translation is CASSSPGNGYTF. The entire variable domain, with the rest obtained from reference TRBV7-9 and TRBJ1-2, is as follows: DTGVSQNPRHKITKRGQNVTFRCDPISEHNRLYWYRQTLGQGPEFLTYFQNEAQLEKSRLLSDRFSAERPKGSFSTLEIQRTEQGDSAMYLCASSSPGNGYTFGSGTRLTVV.

V usage is TRBV20-1 and J usage is TRBJ2-7; 9 nucleotides agree with TRBD2. The CDR3 sequence is 17 residues long. CDR1 is DFQATT, CDR2 SNEGSKA, per germline (reference sequence). Trimming cost V 1 base and J 0 bases; bases outside gene matches: 10. The CDR3 here is CSARVPGLAGRSYEQYF. CDR3 coding DNA: TGCAGTGCTAGAGTCCCGGGACTAGCTGGACGCTCCTACGAGCAGTACTTC.